These 29 T cell receptor beta chains were sequenced from one sample in a study of blood T cell repertoires in COVID-19. Profiled with immunoSEQ multiplex PCR; TCRdb holds only in-frame clones, not every one. The table lists roughly 260,000 clones, 82% of them singletons. Material: peripheral blood. The receptors shown here come from a woman between 18 and 29 years old with acute or convalescent COVID-19.

The J gene is TRBJ2-7, the V gene TRBV6-5, with TRBD2 matching 7 bases. This CDR3 is built from 16 residues. CDR1 MNHEY and CDR2 SVGAGI come from the germline V gene. V trimming: 0 bases; J trimming: 3 bases; junction bases outside the gene matches: 8. The CDR3 loop is CASSYSAGVINYEQYF. Written as DNA, the CDR3 is TGTGCCAGCAGTTACTCGGCGGGAGTAATTAACTACGAGCAGTACTTC.

In the case of this clone: The sample has other DNA sequences that encode this CDR3 too. CDR3 in amino acids: CASSYSTDSYGYTF. The CDR3 nucleotides are TGTGCCAGCAGTTACAGCACAGATTCCTATGGCTACACCTTC. This chain uses TRBV6-5 with TRBJ1-2; D gene ambiguous. CDR3 length equals 14 residues. V was clipped by 2 bases and J by 4 bases, with 11 bases between them. CDR1 MNHEY and CDR2 SVGAGI come from the germline V gene.

The chain has TRBV21-1 and TRBJ1-5. TRBV21-1 is annotated as a pseudogene. The CDR3 length is 13 residues. CDR3 sequence (DNA): TGTGCCATTTCTCTCTATAGCAATCAGCCCCAGCATTTT. It is translated as CAISLYSNQPQHF.

The gene calls are TRBV19 and TRBJ2-1; TRBD2 might be the D (6 bases). Germline CDR1 reads LNHDA; CDR2 reads SQIVND (reference sequence). Trimming pared 6 bases from V and 0 bases from J, leaving 15 bases between. There are 16 residues in the CDR3. DNA for the CDR3: TGTGCCAGTAGAAATAGTCCGGGACTCTCCTACAATGAGCAGTTCTTC. Its protein product is CASRNSPGLSYNEQFF.

V gene TRBV11-3 combines with J gene TRBJ1-5; perhaps TRBD1 as D (6 bases). CDR1 SGHNT and CDR2 YENEEA come from the germline V gene. This CDR3 is built from 15 residues. Between the trimmed V and J ends, which lost 4 bases and 0 bases, there was a span of 10 bases. The CDR3 DNA follows: TGTGCCAGCAGCTACGGACAGAATAGCAATCAGCCCCAGCATTTT. Encoded protein: CASSYGQNSNQPQHF.

CDR3 bases: TGTGCCAGCAGTTTACTAGCGTGGTACGAGCAGTACTTC. The encoded protein is CASSLLAWYEQYF. The J gene is TRBJ2-7, the V gene TRBV28; TRBD2 is a possible D gene (6 bases). This CDR3 is built from 13 residues. V lost 2 bases and J 4 bases, leaving 9 bases between the germline ends. Germline CDR1 and CDR2: MDHEN and SYDVKM.

CDR3: CASSTNSPLHF. CDR3 nucleotide sequence: TGTGCCAGCAGCACAAATTCACCCCTCCACTTT. The genes are TRBV7-9 and TRBJ1-6; D unclear. Germline V gene sequence: CDR1 SEHNR, CDR2 FQNEAQ (reference sequence). This CDR3 region has 11 residues. V was clipped by 5 bases and J by 7 bases, with 3 bases between them.

J is TRBJ2-7 and V is TRBV10-3; 8 nucleotides agree with TRBD1. V trimming: 5 bases; J trimming: 1 base; junction bases outside the gene matches: 1. Germline V lookup: CDR1 ENHRY, CDR2 SYGVKD. This CDR3 contains 13 residues. The chain's CDR3 is CAISWDRSYEQYF. CDR3 DNA: TGTGCCATCAGTTGGGACAGGTCCTACGAGCAGTACTTC.

The chain links TRBV2 to TRBJ1-3, with D perhaps TRBD1 (5 bases). CDR3 length: 14 amino acids. V was clipped by 3 bases and J by 4 bases, with 10 bases between them. Germline values: CDR1 SNHLY, CDR2 FYNNEI. The chain's CDR3 is CASSDGGSGNTIYF. The CDR3 nucleotides are TGTGCCAGCAGTGACGGGGGATCAGGAAACACCATATATTTT. The complete variable domain, with remaining parts taken from reference TRBV2 and TRBJ1-3, reads EPEVTQTPSHQVTQMGQEVILRCVPISNHLYFYWYRQILGQKVEFLVSFYNNEISEKSEIFDDQFSVERPDGSNFTLKIRSTKLEDSAMYFCASSDGGSGNTIYFGEGSWLTVV.

The chain links TRBV27 to TRBJ1-6; D perhaps matches TRBD1 (5 bases). V shed 2 bases and J shed 0 bases, with 14 bases lying between them. In germline, CDR1 is MNHEY, CDR2 SMNVEV (reference sequence). CDR3 length equals 18 residues. CDR3 amino acids: CASSLRTRKSSYNSPLHF. DNA for the CDR3: TGTGCCAGCAGTTTAAGGACAAGGAAAAGCTCCTATAATTCACCCCTCCACTTT.

The rearrangement joins TRBV14 to TRBJ2-2, with D tentatively TRBD1 (5 bases). With 4 bases removed from V and 6 bases from J, the gap between germline ends came to 21 bases. CDR1 is SGHDN and CDR2 is FVKESK in the germline V gene. The CDR3 spans 17 residues. The CDR3 region has the DNA TGTGCCAGCAGCCTAGCCTGGGGCAGCTACCTGTCCGGGGAGCTGTTTTTT. Translated, it gives CASSLAWGSYLSGELFF.

The chain uses TRBV21-1 and TRBJ2-1; the DNA was not used to check the table's D call, TRBD2. TRBV21-1 is termed a pseudogene. The CDR3 is made up of 17 amino acids. The CDR3 is CASSRPFLAGGYNEQFF. The CDR3 DNA sequence: TGTGCCAGCAGCAGGCCGTTTCTAGCGGGGGGATACAATGAGCAGTTCTTC.

The chain has TRBV5-8 and TRBJ1-6, with TRBD1 matching over 7 bases. CDR1 SGHTS and CDR2 YDEGEE come from the germline V gene. This CDR3 region has 19 residues. V gave up 0 bases and J gave up 5 bases; unmatched junction bases: 14. The CDR3 loop reads CASSLESFFGTDDNSPLHF. CDR3 DNA: TGTGCCAGCAGCTTGGAAAGCTTTTTCGGGACAGATGATAATTCACCCCTCCACTTT.

The chain joins TRBV20-1 to TRBJ2-1, with TRBD2 matching 12 bases. The CDR3 has 17 residues. Germline values: CDR1 DFQATT, CDR2 SNEGSKA (reference sequence). The J segment lost 6 bases and the V segment lost 3 bases, leaving 12 bases of the junction unmatched. The CDR3 protein is CSASSASGRASLNEQFF. Written as DNA, the CDR3 is TGCAGTGCTAGTTCGGCTAGCGGGAGGGCCTCACTCAATGAGCAGTTCTTC.

The genes are TRBV6-2 or TRBV6-3 and TRBJ1-6; TRBD1 matches at 7 bases. V lost 6 bases to trimming and J lost 5 bases; unmatched junction nucleotides: 7. Germline V lookup: CDR1 MNHEY, CDR2 SVGEGT. The CDR3 sequence is 15 residues long. This CDR3 is CASSSDGQDNSPLHF. The CDR3 nucleotides are TGTGCCAGCAGCAGCGACGGACAGGATAATTCACCCCTCCACTTT.

CDR3 region: CASSLATREAPFF. The CDR3 DNA follows: TGCGCCAGCAGCTTGGCCACGCGGGAGGCTCCGTTCTTC. The chain uses TRBV5-1 and TRBJ2-1, with 8 bases lining up with TRBD2. V trimming: 0 bases; J trimming: 15 bases; junction bases outside the gene matches: 8. CDR3 length equals 13 residues. Looked up from germline, CDR1 is SGHRS and CDR2 is YFSETQ.

As concerns this clone: This sample includes further DNA sequences coding for the same CDR3. The chain's CDR3 is CASSHGTGYEKLFF. The CDR3 coding sequence is TGTGCCAGCAGCCACGGGACAGGGTATGAAAAACTGTTTTTT. V and J are TRBV3-1 (or the pseudogene TRBV3-2) and TRBJ1-4; TRBD1 matches at 9 bases. The CDR3 runs to 14 residues. CDR1 is LGHDT and CDR2 is YNNKEL in the germline V gene (reference sequence). V lost 3 bases, J lost 6 bases, and 2 bases stayed unmatched.

This clone has a single count. The chain carries TRBV6-6 and TRBJ1-3, with 7 bases lining up with TRBD1. CDR3 length equals 15 residues. Germline CDR1 and CDR2: MNHNY and SVGAGI (reference sequence). V gave up 9 bases and J gave up 3 bases; unmatched junction bases: 11. The CDR3 coding sequence is TGTGCCAGTGGACTTAACAGGGGAAGTGGAAACACCATATATTTT. Residues: CASGLNRGSGNTIYF.

This sequence joins TRBV27 and TRBJ2-6; 8 bases are shared with TRBD2. Per the germline V gene, CDR1 is MNHEY and CDR2 is SMNVEV (reference sequence). V lost 6 bases to trimming and J lost 0 bases; unmatched junction nucleotides: 10. This CDR3 contains 18 residues. The CDR3 is CASSPGLAGGSGANVLTF. The CDR3 DNA is TGTGCCAGCAGCCCTGGACTAGCCGGGGGCTCTGGGGCCAACGTCCTGACTTTC.

This clone was found many times. The chain carries TRBV6-5 and TRBJ2-7, with TRBD1 identical over 7 bases. V was clipped by 0 bases and J by 2 bases; unmatched bases: 4. Looked up from germline, CDR1 is MNHEY and CDR2 is SVGAGI. CDR3 length: 15 residues. CDR3 residues: CASSYSRDSPYEQYF. In DNA, the CDR3 is TGTGCCAGCAGTTACTCGAGGGACAGCCCCTACGAGCAGTACTTC.

The rearrangement uses TRBV27 and TRBJ2-3; 8 bases are a match to TRBD2. The trim removed 6 bases at V and 4 bases at J, leaving 9 bases unmatched. The CDR3 is 15 residues long. In germline, CDR1 is MNHEY, CDR2 SMNVEV (reference sequence). CDR3 region: CASSDELAGSDTQYF. DNA of the CDR3: TGTGCCAGCAGCGACGAGCTAGCGGGTTCAGATACGCAGTATTTT.

The chain recombines TRBV5-4 with TRBJ2-4; 7 bases fit TRBD1. This CDR3 spans 15 amino acids. The ends lost 0 bases at V and 3 bases at J; junction bases unmatched: 3. CDR1 SGHNT and CDR2 YYREEE come from the germline V gene (reference sequence). The CDR3 spells CASSLEGAVKNIQYF. CDR3 coding DNA: TGTGCCAGCAGCTTGGAGGGGGCGGTCAAAAACATTCAGTACTTC.

V is TRBV7-9 and J is TRBJ2-5; TRBD2 matches 10 bases. CDR3 length: 16 amino acids. V shed 5 bases and J 3 bases; nucleotides not matched to a gene: 9. Germline-derived CDR1 and CDR2 are SEHNR and FQNEAQ (reference sequence). The CDR3 loop is CASSEGAAGGEETQYF. CDR3 nucleotide sequence: TGTGCCAGCAGCGAAGGGGCAGCGGGAGGGGAAGAGACCCAGTACTTC. The entire variable domain, with the rest obtained from reference TRBV7-9 and TRBJ2-5, is as follows: DTGVSQNPRHKITKRGQNVTFRCDPISEHNRLYWYRQTLGQGPEFLTYFQNEAQLEKSRLLSDRFSAERPKGSFSTLEIQRTEQGDSAMYLCASSEGAAGGEETQYFGPGTRLLVL.

This rearrangement joins TRBV2 to TRBJ2-7; 13 bases are shared with TRBD2. J gave up 5 bases and V 8 bases, and 6 bases lay outside the gene matches. Germline CDR1 SNHLY, CDR2 FYNNEI. The CDR3 runs to 14 residues. CDR3 coding DNA: TGTGCCAGCCGGACTAGCGGGAGCATCGACGAGCAGTACTTC. Translating gives CASRTSGSIDEQYF.

This clone has only a few counts. The J gene is TRBJ1-2, the V gene TRBV14; D is possibly TRBD1 (6 bases). Germline V gene lookup returns CDR1 SGHDN and CDR2 FVKESK. CDR3 length: 15 amino acids. Trimming took 4 bases from V and 7 from J, leaving 19 bases between them. CDR3 DNA sequence: TGTGCCAGCAGCCTTATCTCAGGGGCGGGAGGTGGCTACACCTTC. Translating gives CASSLISGAGGGYTF.

The V gene is TRBV7-2, the J gene TRBJ1-2; the match to TRBD1 covers 8 bases. This CDR3 region has 14 residues. Germline assignment: CDR1 SGHTA and CDR2 FQGNSA. V shed 1 base and J 5 bases; nucleotides not matched to a gene: 3. CDR3 bases: TGTGCCAGCAGCTTAGTGGACAGGGAATATGGCTACACCTTC. Translated: CASSLVDREYGYTF.

This clone was counted once. This chain uses TRBV7-2 with TRBJ2-7, with TRBD2 as a possible D gene (5 bases). There are 14 residues in the CDR3. Germline CDR1 and CDR2: SGHTA and FQGNSA. Trimming pared 6 bases from V and 1 base from J, leaving 13 bases between. CDR3: CASSFISDSYEQYF. The CDR3 DNA follows: TGTGCCAGCAGTTTCATTAGCGATTCCTACGAGCAGTACTTC.

This chain links TRBV28 with TRBJ1-2; D possibly corresponds to TRBD1 (6 bases). Trimming stripped 5 bases from V and 4 bases from J, with 20 bases between. The CDR3 extends over 16 amino acids. Germline V gives CDR1 MDHEN, CDR2 SYDVKM. The CDR3 DNA follows: TGTGCCAGCAGTAGTCAGGGTGCGGGGGCCGGCTATGGCTACACCTTC. Translated, it gives CASSSQGAGAGYGYTF.

V is TRBV4-3 and J is TRBJ1-1, with a weak D call TRBD1 (5 bases). CDR1 is LGHNA, CDR2 YSLEER, per germline. The length of the CDR3 is 15 residues. Trimming stripped 0 bases from V and 6 bases from J, with 14 bases between. The CDR3 DNA sequence: TGCGCCAGCAGCCAAGAATCTTGGGAACAGGCTGAAGCTTTCTTT. It codes for CASSQESWEQAEAFF.